These 9 T cell receptor beta chains were all obtained from the same sample, sequenced in a study of blood T cell repertoires in COVID-19. TCRdb's copy holds only in-frame clones and misses some; the assay was immunoSEQ multiplex PCR. The data hold a few hundred thousand clones, with about nine tenths observed a single time. The sequenced sample consisted of peripheral blood. Source of these receptors: a woman aged 25 to 39 who had recovered from COVID-19.

The chain joins TRBV19 to TRBJ1-1; TRBD1 agrees at 10 bases. Germline trimming cut 6 bases from V and 1 base from J; bases unmatched to any gene: 5. There are 15 residues in the CDR3. CDR1 and CDR2 from the germline V gene are LNHDA and SQIVND (reference sequence). The CDR3 reads CASSRDRGRNTEAFF. The CDR3 DNA reads as TGTGCCAGTAGCCGGGACAGGGGAAGGAACACTGAAGCTTTCTTT.

V and J are TRBV5-5 and TRBJ2-5, with 9 bases identical to TRBD1. V dropped 4 bases and J dropped 4; count of bases not matched to a gene: 11. Germline V CDR1 and CDR2: SGHKS, YYEKEE (reference sequence). This CDR3 is built from 16 residues. The CDR3 here is CASSDSPTGGLETQYF. CDR3 sequence (DNA): TGTGCCAGCAGCGATTCTCCGACAGGGGGGTTAGAGACCCAGTACTTC.

V is TRBV11-2 and J is TRBJ1-6, with TRBD1 matching over 8 bases. CDR1 and CDR2 from the germline V gene are SGHAT and FQNNGV. The CDR3 runs to 14 residues. V shed 7 bases, J shed 8 bases, and the junction held 7 bases outside the gene matches. This CDR3 is CASTATGADSPLHF. The CDR3 bases are TGTGCCAGCACCGCGACAGGGGCTGATTCACCCCTCCACTTT.

The chain has TRBV18 and TRBJ1-1; the D gene is possibly TRBD1 (5 bases). The CDR3 loop spans 13 amino acids. V lost 3 bases and J lost 3, with 8 bases in between. Germline V gives CDR1 KGHSH, CDR2 LQKENI. The CDR3 DNA reads as TGTGCCAGCTCACCGGGGCTAGACACTGAAGCTTTCTTT. It specifies CASSPGLDTEAFF.

This clone has only one observation. The chain carries TRBV19 and TRBJ2-2, with TRBD2 identical over 11 bases. In germline, CDR1 is LNHDA, CDR2 SQIVND (reference sequence). This CDR3 region has 17 residues. With 5 bases clipped from V and 5 bases from J, the junction kept 10 bases outside the gene matches. DNA of the CDR3: TGTGCCAGTAGTTTTTTAGCGGGGGGGCCCGAGACCGGGGAGCTGTTTTTT. This gives the protein CASSFLAGGPETGELFF.

This clone appeared a few times. The chain joins TRBV19 to TRBJ1-1; D is perhaps TRBD1 (6 bases). The germline V gene encodes CDR1 LNHDA and CDR2 SQIVND (reference sequence). This CDR3 region has 16 residues. The ends were cut back, 5 bases at V and 3 bases at J, with 19 bases in the middle. The CDR3 here is CASSFFEDRSYTEAFF. CDR3 DNA: TGTGCCAGTAGTTTTTTCGAGGACAGATCCTACACTGAAGCTTTCTTT.

The chain links TRBV2 to TRBJ2-1, with D maybe TRBD1 (6 bases). V was trimmed by 6 bases and J by 3 bases, leaving 18 bases between them. The germline V gene encodes CDR1 SNHLY and CDR2 FYNNEI. CDR3 size: 16 residues. The CDR3 sequence: CASRDHRQVVYNEQFF. The DNA for the CDR3 is TGTGCCAGCAGAGACCATCGACAGGTAGTCTACAATGAGCAGTTCTTC.

The genes are TRBV4-1 and TRBJ2-3, with 11 bases matching TRBD2. The CDR3 is 16 residues long. With 1 base clipped from V and 1 base from J, the junction kept 1 base outside the gene matches. Germline loops: CDR1 MGHRA, CDR2 YSYEKL. For the CDR3, the DNA is TGCGCCAGCAGCCAAGTACTAGCGGGGGGCACAGATACGCAGTATTTT. Amino acid sequence: CASSQVLAGGTDTQYF.

The chain carries TRBV7-4 and TRBJ2-3, with TRBD2 identical over 12 bases. The CDR3 is made up of 16 amino acids. Germline CDR1 and CDR2: SGHVT and SQSDAQ. V was pared by 8 bases and J by 2 bases, with 8 bases of the junction left unmatched. The DNA of the CDR3 is TGTGCCAGCCTTCGACTAGCGGGGGAGCTCACAGATACGCAGTATTTT. Translated, it gives CASLRLAGELTDTQYF.